Sequencing of this T cell receptor beta chain was carried out in a study of T cell responses to AZD1222 COVID-19 vaccine. Regarding the study as a whole: The study found Spike-specific TCR breadth and depth rose after two AZD1222 doses. Mostly white British, mostly female donors; authors suggested clonal diversity may be underestimated. Epitopes outside B.1.351 and B.1.1.7 mutated regions reportedly drew nearly half of spike TCRs.

Comments on this clone: Its antigen is not known.

Clones were sequenced by immunoSEQ multiplex PCR, and TCRdb holds only the in-frame ones, with some missing. The sample carries some 250,000 clones, about 94% recorded once. Germline-derived CDR1 and CDR2 are LGHNA and YNFKEQ. The V segment lost 0 bases and the J segment 5 bases; nucleotides outside the gene matches: 3. There are 14 residues in the CDR3. This clonotype was obtained from an adult who received the AZD1222 COVID-19 vaccine. The sequences come from peripheral blood, collected 28 days after the second AZD1222 dose. The chain recombines TRBV4-2 with TRBJ2-5, with 7 bases fitting TRBD2. For the CDR3, the DNA is TGTGCCAGCAGCCAAGACACTAGCGTGGAGACCCAGTACTTC. Translation: CASSQDTSVETQYF.